A single sample is the source of the 9 T cell receptor beta chains below, sequenced in a study of blood T cells in healthy people across ages. A second PCR, run for 7 to 11 cycles, used a sample-barcoded 5' primer plus a J-beta primer mix. TCRdb independently ran MiXCR on the 5' RACE reads; one entry per CDR3 protein. The sample lists 950,000 to 1,200,000 distinct CDR3 sequences; more than 30% were seen once. Sequencing was done on a sample of blood. The receptors originated from a man younger than 30 in good health.

The chain employs TRBV7-9 and TRBJ2-5; possibly TRBD1 or TRBD2 for D (5 bases each). The V gene's germline CDR1 is SEHNR and CDR2 FQNEAQ (reference sequence). Trimming pared 6 bases from V and 11 bases from J, leaving 13 bases between. The CDR3 has 11 residues. This CDR3 reads CASRLLGEQYF. In DNA, the CDR3 is TGTGCCAGCAGACTCCTGGGGGAGCAGTACTTC.

This clonotype showed up just a few times. This chain links TRBV7-9 with TRBJ1-1, with 7 bases matching TRBD1. Germline loops: CDR1 SEHNR, CDR2 FQNEAQ (reference sequence). V shed 5 bases and J 2 bases; nucleotides not matched to a gene: 5. The CDR3 is made up of 14 amino acids. The CDR3 DNA reads as TGTGCCAGCAGCGCCGGACAGGCTAACACTGAAGCTTTCTTT. Amino acids: CASSAGQANTEAFF. Full variable domain (outside the CDR3, taken from reference TRBV7-9 and TRBJ1-1): DTGVSQNPRHKITKRGQNVTFRCDPISEHNRLYWYRQTLGQGPEFLTYFQNEAQLEKSRLLSDRFSAERPKGSFSTLEIQRTEQGDSAMYLCASSAGQANTEAFFGQGTRLTVV.

The J gene is TRBJ2-3, the V gene TRBV24-1, with D unresolved. Germline-derived CDR1 and CDR2 are KGHDR and SFDVKD. V was shortened by 4 bases and J by 5 bases, with 6 bases between the two germline ends. This CDR3 is 12 amino acids long. Here the CDR3 DNA reads TGTGCCACCAGTGAATCCGGAGATACGCAGTATTTT. This codes for CATSESGDTQYF.

The chain's CDR3 is CAISDRQDSGNTIYF. The CDR3 coding sequence is TGTGCCATCAGTGACCGACAAGACTCTGGAAACACCATATATTTT. V usage is TRBV10-3 and J usage is TRBJ1-3; D gene unclear. V lost 3 bases and J 0 bases, leaving 9 bases between the germline ends. Germline assignment: CDR1 ENHRY and CDR2 SYGVKD. CDR3 length: 15 amino acids.

The chain links TRBV7-2 to TRBJ1-4, with D tentatively TRBD1 (6 bases). V was clipped by 5 bases and J by 10 bases, with 23 bases between them. This CDR3 is 16 amino acids long. The V gene's germline CDR1 is SGHTA and CDR2 FQGNSA. CDR3 nucleotide sequence: TGTGCCAGCAGCACCCCGAGTGCGGGACAAGAGGGAAAACTGTTTTTT. Translated, it gives CASSTPSAGQEGKLFF.

J is TRBJ1-4 and V is TRBV21-1. TRBV21-1 is an annotated pseudogene. CDR3 length: 15 residues. This chain's CDR3 is CASSTTRPTNEKLFF. CDR3 bases: TGTGCCAGCAGCACCACCCGCCCAACTAATGAAAAACTGTTTTTT.

J is TRBJ1-1 and V is TRBV12-3 or TRBV12-4; no clear D gene. This CDR3 spans 13 amino acids. V gave up 4 bases and J gave up 9 bases, with 15 bases separating them. The CDR3 protein is CASSSIRSRQAFF. In nucleotides, the CDR3 is TGTGCCAGCAGTTCGATTCGCTCACGGCAAGCTTTCTTT.

Points on this clonotype: At one end, the junction sequence differs from germline, possibly due to a read error. The chain combines TRBV12-3 or TRBV12-4 with TRBJ2-4, with D possibly being TRBD2 (6 bases). The DNA end is a closer match to TRBJ2-7, so the J assignment may be wrong. The CDR3 consists of 16 residues. CDR3 sequence reads: CAGSPGVGLRLGEQYF. CDR3 DNA: TGTGCCGGCAGTCCCGGCGTAGGACTAAGACTCGGCGAGCAGTACTTC.

The chain employs TRBV20-1 and TRBJ2-7, with TRBD2 matching 7 bases. Trimming at V came to 1 base and at J to 0 bases, leaving 6 bases not matched to a gene. Germline-derived CDR1 and CDR2 are DFQATT and SNEGSKA (reference sequence). This CDR3 is built from 15 residues. CDR3 amino acids: CSARVETSFSYEQYF. CDR3 sequence (DNA): TGCAGTGCTAGAGTCGAGACTAGCTTCTCCTACGAGCAGTACTTC.